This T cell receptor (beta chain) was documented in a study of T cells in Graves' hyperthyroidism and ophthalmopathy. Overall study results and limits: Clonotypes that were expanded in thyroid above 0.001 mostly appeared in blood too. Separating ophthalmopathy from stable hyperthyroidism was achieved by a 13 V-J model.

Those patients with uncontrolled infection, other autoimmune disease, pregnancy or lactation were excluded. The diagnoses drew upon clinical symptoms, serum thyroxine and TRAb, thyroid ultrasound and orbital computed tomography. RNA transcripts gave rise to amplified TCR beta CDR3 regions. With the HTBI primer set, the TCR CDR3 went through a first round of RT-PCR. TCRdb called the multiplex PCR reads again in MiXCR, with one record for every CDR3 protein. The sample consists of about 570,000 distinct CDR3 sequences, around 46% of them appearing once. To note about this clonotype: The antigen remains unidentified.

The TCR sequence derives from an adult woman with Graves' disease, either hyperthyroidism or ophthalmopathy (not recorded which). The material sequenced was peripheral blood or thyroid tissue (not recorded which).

The CDR3 region has the DNA TGCAGTGCTAAAACCCCCTTTAGGTCAGATACGCAGTATTTT. Amino acid sequence: CSAKTPFRSDTQYF. This chain links TRBV20-1 with TRBJ2-3; D is unclear. Trimming took 4 bases from V and 4 from J, leaving 15 bases between them. Per the germline V gene, CDR1 is DFQATT and CDR2 is SNEGSKA (reference sequence). The length of the CDR3 is 14 residues.